These 7 T cell receptor beta chains share one sample of origin, sequenced in a study of T-cell memory formation after mild COVID-19. A single record per CDR3 protein comes from TCRdb applying MiXCR to the 5' RACE reads. This table has a few hundred thousand distinct CDR3 sequences, approximately 25% appearing once. The sequenced sample was PBMCs or a T cell subset sorted from them (not recorded which). These TCRs come from an adult woman who had mild COVID-19 (a few samples of this study predate the infection). Cell type and time point are not known.

V and J are TRBV4-1 and TRBJ2-7, with 11 bases aligning to TRBD2. Germline CDR1 and CDR2: MGHRA and YSYEKL. CDR3 length: 16 amino acids. V was clipped by 4 bases and J by 6 bases; unmatched bases: 11. Written as DNA, the CDR3 is TGCGCCAGCAGCCTACCACTAGCGGGAGATAGAGTCGAGCAGTACTTC. Its translation is CASSLPLAGDRVEQYF.

The rearrangement uses TRBV6-6 and TRBJ2-4; TRBD1 or TRBD2 may be the D gene (6 bases each). This CDR3 contains 15 residues. The germline gives CDR1 MNHNY, CDR2 SVGAGI (reference sequence). Trimming cost V 0 bases and J 8 bases, with 14 bases left between them. CDR3 sequence: CASSYSPQGGDIQYF. The CDR3 DNA reads TGTGCCAGCAGTTACTCGCCACAGGGCGGGGACATTCAGTACTTC.

This chain links TRBV7-2 with TRBJ2-7, with a weak D call TRBD1 (6 bases). V was cut by 2 bases and J by 5 bases, with 19 bases left in between. Germline values: CDR1 SGHTA, CDR2 FQGNSA. CDR3 length equals 16 residues. The CDR3: CASSLPDWVGDNEQYF. CDR3 DNA: TGTGCCAGCAGCTTACCGGATTGGGTGGGGGACAACGAGCAGTACTTC. The entire variable domain, with the rest obtained from reference TRBV7-2 and TRBJ2-7, is as follows: GAGVSQSPSNKVTEKGKDVELRCDPISGHTALYWYRQSLGQGLEFLIYFQGNSAPDKSGLPSDRFSAERTGGSVSTLTIQRTQQEDSAVYLCASSLPDWVGDNEQYFGPGTRLTVT.

This sequence joins TRBV6-5 and TRBJ2-3; weak D call: TRBD2 (5 bases). CDR1 is MNHEY and CDR2 is SVGAGI in the germline V gene. V was pared by 4 bases and J by 3 bases, with 11 bases between. CDR3 size: 14 residues. This CDR3 is CASSFERRTDTQYF. The CDR3 DNA follows: TGTGCCAGCAGTTTCGAACGGAGGACAGATACGCAGTATTTT.

The DNA of the CDR3 is TGTGCCAGCAATTCTGGCTACCTCACAGATACGCAGTATTTT. Amino acid sequence: CASNSGYLTDTQYF. The V call is TRBV27, the J call TRBJ2-3; D unresolved. This CDR3 contains 14 residues. Germline CDR1 MNHEY, CDR2 SMNVEV (reference sequence). The V end lost 7 bases, the J end lost 2 bases, and 13 bases lay between the germline ends.

The sample holds a few counts of this clonotype. The rearrangement uses TRBV20-1 and TRBJ2-1; 12 bases fit TRBD2. Per the germline V gene, CDR1 is DFQATT and CDR2 is SNEGSKA (reference sequence). With 3 bases clipped from V and 3 bases from J, the junction kept 6 bases outside the gene matches. The CDR3 consists of 16 residues. CDR3 region: CSARALAGGRYNEQFF. CDR3 DNA sequence: TGCAGTGCTAGGGCACTAGCGGGAGGACGCTACAATGAGCAGTTCTTC.

The chain is built from TRBV2 and TRBJ2-3, with 9 bases identical to TRBD2. In germline, CDR1 is SNHLY, CDR2 FYNNEI. With V trimmed by 8 bases and J by 4 bases, 16 bases remained unmatched. The CDR3 is made up of 17 amino acids. The CDR3 loop reads CASDYLGGRAGADTQYF. CDR3 bases: TGTGCCAGCGACTACCTTGGCGGGAGGGCCGGCGCAGATACGCAGTATTTT.